The present T cell receptor (beta chain) was sequenced within a study of T-cell reconstitution after alpha-beta-depleted transplantation in children. Whole-study findings and limits: There were reportedly several hundred expanded graft clones from which alpha-beta T cells came about two months after transplant. Some patients' high day-60 TCRbeta diversity was traced to surviving recipient T cells and thymic progenitors. T-cell counts and diversity were attributed mostly to newly produced T cells one year after transplant.

Between the trimmed V and J ends, which lost 2 bases and 0 bases, there was a span of 12 bases. CDR1 is DFQATT, CDR2 SNEGSKA, per germline (reference sequence). The CDR3 consists of 15 residues. As to this clonotype: Its specificity is unknown.

During its preparation, the TCRbeta library received unique molecular identifiers. TCRdb used MiXCR to reprocess the PCR reads, holding one entry per CDR3 protein. The data hold about 580,000 distinct CDR3 sequences, with more than 20% observed a single time. This material consisted of PBMCs, mostly from graft donor cells, taken 360 days after TCRalphabeta/CD19-depleted stem cell transplant. This receptor was taken from a boy less than two years old who had a stem cell transplant for acute myeloid leukemia, so the T cells may come from the graft donor. This chain uses TRBV20-1 with TRBJ2-3; D is unresolved. CDR3 sequence reads: CSARRPKISTDTQYF. CDR3 DNA: TGCAGTGCTAGAAGACCGAAAATAAGCACAGATACGCAGTATTTT.